The text below deals with one TCR beta chain. Its antigen is still unknown. Base qualities are missing; no much larger clone stands one base away. The immunoSEQ Assay, a bias-controlled multiplex PCR, was used to amplify TCRbeta CDR3 regions from genomic DNA. Per the source publication's procedure: Within the assay, amplification of reference gene primers was used to estimate how many nucleated cells each sample contained. Sequence reads were collapsed and filtered to measure the absolute abundance of every unique TCRbeta CDR3 rearrangement. For each sample, productive Simpson clonality was calculated by taking the square root of Simpson's diversity index across productive rearrangements. The table comes from immuneACCESS by way of TCRdb, which keeps in-frame sequences with V and J called. Part of the clones is missing from these tables; in studies checked, under half for an unresolved V gene and the rest for unknown reasons. That table gives V, J and clone size, and the DNA gave D and trimming. A total of about 260,000 clones appear in this sample, roughly 90% of them only once. About 0.65% of the sample goes to the ten largest clones.

Trimming costs V 2 bases and J 7 bases, and their ends lie 8 bases apart. CDR1 MNHNY and CDR2 SVGAGI are derived from the germline V gene (reference sequence). From cysteine to phenylalanine, the CDR3 is 12 amino acids long. The DNA shown is the 36-base CDR3, in frame from base 1. This entry comes from a study of blood T cell repertoires in COVID-19 (TCRdb year 2020). Notes on the research overall: Samples covering the acute and convalescent phases of COVID-19 were provided by collaborators in the United States, Italy and Spain. The repertoires were released in a freely available public database meant as a resource for research on the immune response to SARS-CoV-2. Deeply sampled blood TCRbeta repertoires from subjects exposed to, actively infected with, or recovered from COVID-19 were included in the dataset. Nearly every sample came with metadata listing a de-identified subject ID, COVID-19 status, age in years and sex. HLA class I and class II types, where available, came from metadata supplied by the sample provider rather than from assay-based typing. The prospective study material was composed of cDNA or gDNA derived from T cells, B-cell-depleted T cells, or PBMCs. The samples were drawn from the first 160 participants of the ongoing ImmuneRACE study and from 950 to 1,500 subjects provided by 6 global collaborators. Beyond this particular receptor, the publication reports: The amount of clinical and demographic metadata varied by source and participant and was provided uncurated.

Collaborating institutions collected whole blood in K2EDTA tubes following their own protocols. For TCRbeta analysis, collaborators shipped samples in one of three forms: frozen whole blood, isolated PBMCs, or DNA extracted from either of those sample types. The sample taken for sequencing was peripheral blood. The sequence links TRBV6-6 to TRBJ1-1; TRBD1 could be the D gene, as 5 bases match. This TCR was recovered from a human donor in a cohort sampled during active COVID-19. Here the CDR3 is given as CASSYTDSEAFF. In nucleotides, the sequence is TGTGCCAGCAGTTACACTGACAGTGAAGCTTTCTTT.